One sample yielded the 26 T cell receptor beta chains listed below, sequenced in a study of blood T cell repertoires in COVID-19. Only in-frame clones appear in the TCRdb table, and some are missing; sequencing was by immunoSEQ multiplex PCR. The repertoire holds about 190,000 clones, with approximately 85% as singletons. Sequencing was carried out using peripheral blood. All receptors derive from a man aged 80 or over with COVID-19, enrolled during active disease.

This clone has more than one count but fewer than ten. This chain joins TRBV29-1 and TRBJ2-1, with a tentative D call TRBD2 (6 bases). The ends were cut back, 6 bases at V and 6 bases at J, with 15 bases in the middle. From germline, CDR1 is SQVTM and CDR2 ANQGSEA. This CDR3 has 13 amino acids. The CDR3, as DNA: TGCAGCGTCCCCAGGCAGGGAGGCAATGAGCAGTTCTTC. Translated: CSVPRQGGNEQFF.

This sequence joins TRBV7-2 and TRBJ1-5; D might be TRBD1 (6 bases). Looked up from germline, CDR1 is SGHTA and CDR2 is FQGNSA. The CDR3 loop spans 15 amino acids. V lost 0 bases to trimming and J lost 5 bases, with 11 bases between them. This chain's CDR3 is CASSLAWGLDQPQHF. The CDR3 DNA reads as TGTGCCAGCAGCTTAGCTTGGGGGCTCGATCAGCCCCAGCATTTT.

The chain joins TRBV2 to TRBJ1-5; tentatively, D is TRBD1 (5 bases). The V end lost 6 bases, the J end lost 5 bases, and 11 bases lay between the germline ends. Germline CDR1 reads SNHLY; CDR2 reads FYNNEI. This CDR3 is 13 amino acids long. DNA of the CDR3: TGTGCCAGCAGAGAGGGGAGGTATCAGCCCCAGCATTTT. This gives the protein CASREGRYQPQHF.

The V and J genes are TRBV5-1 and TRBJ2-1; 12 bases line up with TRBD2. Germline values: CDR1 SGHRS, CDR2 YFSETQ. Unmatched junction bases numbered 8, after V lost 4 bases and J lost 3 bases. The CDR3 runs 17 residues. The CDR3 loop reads CASSPGTSGSYYNEQFF. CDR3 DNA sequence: TGCGCCAGCAGCCCGGGGACTAGCGGGTCTTACTACAATGAGCAGTTCTTC.

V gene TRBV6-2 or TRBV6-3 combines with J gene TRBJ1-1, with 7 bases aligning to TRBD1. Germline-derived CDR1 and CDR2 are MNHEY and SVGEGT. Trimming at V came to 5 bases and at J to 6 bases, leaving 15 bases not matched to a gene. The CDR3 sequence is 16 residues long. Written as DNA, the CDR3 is TGTGCCAGCAGTCCCGCACAGACAGGGCGAGGCGCTGAAGCTTTCTTT. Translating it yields CASSPAQTGRGAEAFF.

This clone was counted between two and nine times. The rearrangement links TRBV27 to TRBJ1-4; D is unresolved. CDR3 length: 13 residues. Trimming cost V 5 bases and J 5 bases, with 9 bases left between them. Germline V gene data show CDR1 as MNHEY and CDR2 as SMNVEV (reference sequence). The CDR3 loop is CASSQRRNEKLFF. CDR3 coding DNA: TGTGCCAGCAGTCAGCGGCGGAATGAAAAACTGTTTTTT.

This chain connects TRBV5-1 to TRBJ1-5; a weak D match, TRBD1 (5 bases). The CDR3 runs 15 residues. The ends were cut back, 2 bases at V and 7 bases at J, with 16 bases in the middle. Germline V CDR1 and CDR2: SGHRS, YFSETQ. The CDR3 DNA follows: TGCGCCAGCAGCTTAGATCCAGGGATAGGGCAGCCCCAGCATTTT. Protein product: CASSLDPGIGQPQHF. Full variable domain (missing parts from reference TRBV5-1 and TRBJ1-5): KAGVTQTPRYLIKTRGQQVTLSCSPISGHRSVSWYQQTPGQGLQFLFEYFSETQRNKGNFPGRFSGRQFSNSRSEMNVSTLELGDSALYLCASSLDPGIGQPQHFGDGTRLSIL.

The CDR3 is CASSLDRPPNSPLHF. CDR3 DNA sequence: TGTGCCAGCAGCTTGGACAGGCCCCCGAATTCACCCCTCCACTTT. This chain uses TRBV5-4 with TRBJ1-6; D might be TRBD1 (5 bases). The CDR3 covers 15 residues. Germline-derived CDR1 and CDR2 are SGHNT and YYREEE (reference sequence). Deletions cut 0 bases from V and 7 bases from J, with 11 bases between.

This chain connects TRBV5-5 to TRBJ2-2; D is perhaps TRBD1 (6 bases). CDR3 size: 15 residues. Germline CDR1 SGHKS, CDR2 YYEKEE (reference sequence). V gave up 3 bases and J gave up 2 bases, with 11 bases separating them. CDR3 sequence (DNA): TGTGCCAGCAGCTATATGGACAGAAACACCGGGGAGCTGTTTTTT. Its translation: CASSYMDRNTGELFF.

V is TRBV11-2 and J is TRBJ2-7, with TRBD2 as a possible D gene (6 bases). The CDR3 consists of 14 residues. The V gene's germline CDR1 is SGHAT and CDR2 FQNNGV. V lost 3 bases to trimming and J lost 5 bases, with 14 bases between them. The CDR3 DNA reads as TGTGCCAGCAGCTTGTGGAGGGGCGGGAACGAGCAGTACTTC. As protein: CASSLWRGGNEQYF.

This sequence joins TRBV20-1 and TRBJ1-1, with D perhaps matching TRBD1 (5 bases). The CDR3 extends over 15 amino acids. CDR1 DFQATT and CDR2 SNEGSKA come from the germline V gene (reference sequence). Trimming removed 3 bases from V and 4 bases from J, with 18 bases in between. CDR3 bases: TGCAGTGCTAGTCGGATCGGGGGTCGGGGCACTGAAGCTTTCTTT. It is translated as CSASRIGGRGTEAFF.

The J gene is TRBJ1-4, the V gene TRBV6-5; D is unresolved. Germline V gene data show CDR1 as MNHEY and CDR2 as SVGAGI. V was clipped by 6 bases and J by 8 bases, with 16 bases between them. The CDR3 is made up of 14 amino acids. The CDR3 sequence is CASRLSSGGEKLFF. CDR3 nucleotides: TGTGCCAGCAGACTAAGCTCGGGTGGGGAAAAACTGTTTTTT.

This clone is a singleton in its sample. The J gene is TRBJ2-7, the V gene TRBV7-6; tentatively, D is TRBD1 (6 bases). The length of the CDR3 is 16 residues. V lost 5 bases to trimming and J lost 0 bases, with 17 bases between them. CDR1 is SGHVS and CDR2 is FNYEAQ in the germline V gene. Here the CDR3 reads CASSPGTTDSSYEQYF. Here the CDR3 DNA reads TGTGCCAGCAGCCCGGGTACTACGGACAGCTCCTACGAGCAGTACTTC. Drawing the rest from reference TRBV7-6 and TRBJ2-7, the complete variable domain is GAGVSQSPRYKVTKRGQDVALRCDPISGHVSLYWYRQALGQGPEFLTYFNYEAQQDKSGLPNDRFSAERPEGSISTLTIQRTEQRDSAMYRCASSPGTTDSSYEQYFGPGTRLTVT.

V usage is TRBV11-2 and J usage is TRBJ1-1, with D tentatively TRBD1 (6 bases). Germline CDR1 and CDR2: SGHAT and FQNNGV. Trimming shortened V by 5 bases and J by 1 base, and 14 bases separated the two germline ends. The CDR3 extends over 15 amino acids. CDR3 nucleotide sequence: TGTGCCAGCAGCCCACTTGACAGGACGAACACTGAAGCTTTCTTT. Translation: CASSPLDRTNTEAFF. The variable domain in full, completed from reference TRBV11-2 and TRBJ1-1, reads EAGVAQSPRYKIIEKRQSVAFWCNPISGHATLYWYQQILGQGPKLLIQFQNNGVVDDSQLPKDRFSAERLKGVDSTLKIQPAKLEDSAVYLCASSPLDRTNTEAFFGQGTRLTVV.

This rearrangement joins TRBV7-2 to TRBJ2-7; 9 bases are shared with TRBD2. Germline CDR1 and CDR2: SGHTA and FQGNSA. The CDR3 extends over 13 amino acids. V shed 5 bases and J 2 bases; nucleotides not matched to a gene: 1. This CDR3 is CASSRTSAYEQYF. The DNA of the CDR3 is TGTGCCAGCAGCCGGACTAGCGCCTACGAGCAGTACTTC.

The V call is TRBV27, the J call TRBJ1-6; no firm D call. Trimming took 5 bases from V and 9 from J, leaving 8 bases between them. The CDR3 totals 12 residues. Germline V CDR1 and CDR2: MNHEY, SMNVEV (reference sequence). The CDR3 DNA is TGTGCCAGCAGTGCAAATAGTTCACCCCTCCACTTT. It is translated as CASSANSSPLHF.

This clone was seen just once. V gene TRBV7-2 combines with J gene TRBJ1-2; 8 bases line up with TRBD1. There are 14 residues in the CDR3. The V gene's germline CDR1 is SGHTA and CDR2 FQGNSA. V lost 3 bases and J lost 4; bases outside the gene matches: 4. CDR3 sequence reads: CASSLGQVTYGYTF. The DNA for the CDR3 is TGTGCCAGCAGCTTGGGACAGGTAACCTATGGCTACACCTTC.

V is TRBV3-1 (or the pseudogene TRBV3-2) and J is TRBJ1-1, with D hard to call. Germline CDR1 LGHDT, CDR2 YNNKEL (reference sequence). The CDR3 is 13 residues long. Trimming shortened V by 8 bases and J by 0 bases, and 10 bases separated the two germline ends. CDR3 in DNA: TGTGCCAGCTCTTCGACACTGAACACTGAAGCTTTCTTT. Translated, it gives CASSSTLNTEAFF.

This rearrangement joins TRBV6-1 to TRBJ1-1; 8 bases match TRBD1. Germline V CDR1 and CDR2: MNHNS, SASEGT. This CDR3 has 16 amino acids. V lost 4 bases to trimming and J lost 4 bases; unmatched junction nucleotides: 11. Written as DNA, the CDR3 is TGTGCCAGCAGTGTGGGGACAGGTTCTAGGGGCACTGAAGCTTTCTTT. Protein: CASSVGTGSRGTEAFF.

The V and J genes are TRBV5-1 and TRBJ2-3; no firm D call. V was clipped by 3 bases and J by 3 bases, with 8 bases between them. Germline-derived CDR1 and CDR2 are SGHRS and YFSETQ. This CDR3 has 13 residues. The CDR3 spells CASSSETTDTQYF. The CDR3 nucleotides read TGCGCCAGCAGCTCGGAGACTACAGATACGCAGTATTTT.

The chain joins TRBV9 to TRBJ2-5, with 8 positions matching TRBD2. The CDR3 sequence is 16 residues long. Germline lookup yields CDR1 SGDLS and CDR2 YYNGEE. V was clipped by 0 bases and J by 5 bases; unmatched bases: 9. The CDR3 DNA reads TGTGCCAGCAGCGTAGGATCAAGCGGGGGTCAGGAGACCCAGTACTTC. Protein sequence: CASSVGSSGGQETQYF. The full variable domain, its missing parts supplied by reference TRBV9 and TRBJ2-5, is DSGVTQTPKHLITATGQRVTLRCSPRSGDLSVYWYQQSLDQGLQFLIQYYNGEERAKGNILERFSAQQFPDLHSELNLSSLELGDSALYFCASSVGSSGGQETQYFGPGTRLLVL.

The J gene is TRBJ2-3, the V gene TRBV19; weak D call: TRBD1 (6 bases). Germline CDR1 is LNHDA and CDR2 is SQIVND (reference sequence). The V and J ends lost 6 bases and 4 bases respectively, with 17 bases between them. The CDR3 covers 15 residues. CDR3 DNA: TGTGCCAGTAGGCAACAGGGTGCGGTCGCAGATACGCAGTATTTT. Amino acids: CASRQQGAVADTQYF.

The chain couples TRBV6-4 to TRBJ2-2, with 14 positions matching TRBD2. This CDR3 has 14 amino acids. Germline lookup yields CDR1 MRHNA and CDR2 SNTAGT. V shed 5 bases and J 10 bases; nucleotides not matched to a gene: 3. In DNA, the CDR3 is TGTGCCAGCAGTCCGGGACTAGCGGGGGAGGAGCTGTTTTTT. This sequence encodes CASSPGLAGEELFF.

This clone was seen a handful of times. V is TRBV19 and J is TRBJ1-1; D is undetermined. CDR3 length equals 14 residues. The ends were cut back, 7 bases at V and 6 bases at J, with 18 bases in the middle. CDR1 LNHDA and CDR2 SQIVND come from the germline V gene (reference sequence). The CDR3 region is CASNLHQAGAEAFF. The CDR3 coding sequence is TGTGCCAGTAACCTTCACCAGGCAGGCGCTGAAGCTTTCTTT. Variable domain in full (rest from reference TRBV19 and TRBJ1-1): DGGITQSPKYLFRKEGQNVTLSCEQNLNHDAMYWYRQDPGQGLRLIYYSQIVNDFQKGDIAEGYSVSREKKESFPLTVTSAQKNPTAFYLCASNLHQAGAEAFFGQGTRLTVV.

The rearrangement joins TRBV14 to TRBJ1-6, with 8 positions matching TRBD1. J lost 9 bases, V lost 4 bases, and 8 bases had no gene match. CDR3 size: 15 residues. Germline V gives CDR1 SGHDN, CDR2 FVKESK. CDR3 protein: CASSRTGTGTSPLHF. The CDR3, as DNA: TGTGCCAGCAGCCGTACCGGGACAGGTACTTCACCCCTCCACTTT. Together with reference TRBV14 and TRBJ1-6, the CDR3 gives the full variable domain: EAGVTQFPSHSVIEKGQTVTLRCDPISGHDNLYWYRRVMGKEIKFLLHFVKESKQDESGMPNNRFLAERTGGTYSTLKVQPAELEDSGVYFCASSRTGTGTSPLHFGNGTRLTVT.

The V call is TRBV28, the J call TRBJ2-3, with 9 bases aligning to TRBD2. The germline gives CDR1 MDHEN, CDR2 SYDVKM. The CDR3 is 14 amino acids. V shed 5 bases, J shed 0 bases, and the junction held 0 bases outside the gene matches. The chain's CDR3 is CASSTSGSTDTQYF. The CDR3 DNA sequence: TGTGCCAGCAGTACTAGCGGGAGCACAGATACGCAGTATTTT.